The clone carrying this T cell receptor (beta chain) is classed as medium-sized (0.01 to 0.1%). The antigen is undetermined. This specimen belongs to a study of liver allograft versus peripheral blood T cells. Study information: The authors compared T cell receptor repertoires in transplanted livers with recipients' peripheral blood repertoires. Broader study findings: Intragraft liver T cell receptor repertoires reportedly differed from peripheral blood repertoires.

Germline CDR1 reads MNHEY; CDR2 reads SVGAGI. CDR3 length equals 14 residues. V trimming: 4 bases; J trimming: 3 bases; junction bases outside the gene matches: 4. TCRdb used MiXCR to reprocess the reads, holding one entry per CDR3 protein. Of roughly 3,700 distinct CDR3 sequences detected, roughly a sixth appear once; the ten largest clones hold 20% to 25%. The receptor comes from a human patient who had a liver transplant. Some T cells may have originated in the graft donor. The rearrangement joins TRBV6-5 to TRBJ2-7; TRBD2 matches at 9 bases. The CDR3 reads CASSSGGGVYEQYF. CDR3 nucleotides: TGTGCCAGCAGTTCCGGCGGGGGGGTCTACGAGCAGTACTTC.